This T cell receptor beta chain appears in the sequencing data of a study of T cell repertoires in cytomegalovirus infection. Study as a whole: Recently identified HLA-C-restricted CMV epitopes and well-studied HLA-B-restricted CMV epitopes were used by the study. Public TCR beta signature analysis indicated the presence of both CMV infection and matching HLA type.

TCRdb reanalysed the reads using MiXCR and keeps one entry per CDR3 protein. The repertoire holds more than 250,000 distinct CDR3 sequences, with around 25% as singletons. Overall study results and limits: Public TCR beta family frequency separated CMV-and-HLA carriers, including in an independent cohort. CMV-specific TCR beta clonotypes restricted by HLA-C were the ones dominating the ex vivo response.

The CDR3 has 14 residues. The germline V gene encodes CDR1 MGHDK and CDR2 SYGVNS. Trimming took 4 bases from V and 0 from J, leaving 7 bases between them. This clonotype was counted many times. Its specificity is not known. This clonotype originated in a human donor in good health (CMV status not recorded). Some clones in this sample may be carry-over from other donors' samples. V gene TRBV25-1 combines with J gene TRBJ2-4, with unresolved D. The material sequenced was cultured PBMCs, taken from culture after CMV antigen stimulation. The DNA for the CDR3 is TGTGCCAGCAGTGGGCAGTTAGCCAAAAACATTCAGTACTTC. This encodes CASSGQLAKNIQYF.